The next 19 T cell receptor beta chains were all read from a single sample in a study of T cell responses to AZD1222 COVID-19 vaccine. Using immunoSEQ multiplex PCR, the repertoire was profiled, and TCRdb retains in-frame clones only, with some absent. The table records around 81,000 clones, under 95% of them present only once. The sample consisted of peripheral blood, taken 28 days after the second AZD1222 dose. These receptors all come from an adult who received the AZD1222 COVID-19 vaccine.

This chain joins TRBV25-1 and TRBJ1-1; 7 bases are shared with TRBD1. Looked up from germline, CDR1 is MGHDK and CDR2 is SYGVNS. CDR3 length: 15 residues. V gave up 3 bases and J gave up 1 base; unmatched junction bases: 5. The chain's CDR3 is CASSESKGANTEAFF. CDR3 in DNA: TGTGCCAGCAGTGAGTCTAAGGGGGCGAACACTGAAGCTTTCTTT.

The chain recombines TRBV19 with TRBJ2-2; the D gene could be TRBD1 or TRBD2 (5 bases each). The CDR3 contains 16 residues. CDR1 and CDR2 (germline): LNHDA, SQIVND (reference sequence). Trimming pared 5 bases from V and 2 bases from J, leaving 15 bases between. CDR3 nucleotides: TGTGCCAGTAGTGCAATACCCGGGGCTAACACCGGGGAGCTGTTTTTT. Amino acids: CASSAIPGANTGELFF.

The chain has TRBV24-1 and TRBJ1-1, with no clear D. The V gene lost 0 bases and the J gene lost 9 bases, with 4 bases spanning the gap. The CDR3 contains 11 residues. The germline gives CDR1 KGHDR, CDR2 SFDVKD. The CDR3 DNA reads as TGTGCCACCAGTGATTTGATCCAAGCTTTCTTT. Its translation is CATSDLIQAFF.

The chain recombines TRBV27 with TRBJ2-1, with TRBD2 matching over 12 bases. Germline V gene sequence: CDR1 MNHEY, CDR2 SMNVEV (reference sequence). The CDR3 contains 19 residues. V trimming: 4 bases; J trimming: 1 base; junction bases outside the gene matches: 11. The CDR3 nucleotides read TGTGCCAGCAGTTCCCGCACCCCCGGACTAGCGGGGTCCTACAATGAGCAGTTCTTC. Residues: CASSSRTPGLAGSYNEQFF.

The chain joins TRBV9 to TRBJ2-1, with 8 bases lining up with TRBD2. CDR1 and CDR2 from the germline V gene are SGDLS and YYNGEE. After removal of 3 bases from V and 2 bases from J, the junction contained 7 bases not matched to a gene. CDR3 length: 16 residues. The CDR3 region is CASSARSGAAYNEQFF. The CDR3 nucleotides read TGTGCCAGCAGCGCCCGTAGCGGGGCTGCCTACAATGAGCAGTTCTTC.

The J gene is TRBJ1-5, the V gene TRBV9; D possibly corresponds to TRBD1 (6 bases). Per the germline V gene, CDR1 is SGDLS and CDR2 is YYNGEE. V was trimmed by 0 bases and J by 1 base, leaving 20 bases between them. The CDR3 sequence is 19 residues long. The CDR3 DNA sequence: TGTGCCAGCAGCGTAGAGGAGAGGACGGGGAGGGGGAGCAATCAGCCCCAGCATTTT. Its translation: CASSVEERTGRGSNQPQHF. Variable domain in full (rest from reference TRBV9 and TRBJ1-5): DSGVTQTPKHLITATGQRVTLRCSPRSGDLSVYWYQQSLDQGLQFLIQYYNGEERAKGNILERFSAQQFPDLHSELNLSSLELGDSALYFCASSVEERTGRGSNQPQHFGDGTRLSIL.

The chain joins TRBV10-1 to TRBJ2-1, with TRBD2 as a possible D gene (5 bases). V shed 6 bases and J shed 1 base, with 16 bases lying between them. The CDR3 totals 16 residues. CDR1 and CDR2 (germline): WNHNN, SYGVQD (reference sequence). CDR3 nucleotide sequence: TGCGCCAGCAGCGAGGGAAGGGAGTCTTCCTACAATGAGCAGTTCTTC. Residues: CASSEGRESSYNEQFF.

The chain is built from TRBV28 and TRBJ1-1; D ambiguous. Germline assignment: CDR1 MDHEN and CDR2 SYDVKM. V lost 6 bases, J lost 1 base, and 9 bases lay in between. The CDR3 extends over 13 amino acids. The DNA of the CDR3 is TGTGCCAGCAGGTCCCTGGGGAACACTGAAGCTTTCTTT. Its protein product is CASRSLGNTEAFF.

This clone came up once. The rearrangement links TRBV30 to TRBJ1-5; D possibly corresponds to TRBD1 (6 bases). Germline V gene sequence: CDR1 GTSNPN, CDR2 SVGIG (reference sequence). This CDR3 has 14 amino acids. The V gene lost 3 bases and the J gene lost 4 bases, with 13 bases spanning the gap. The CDR3 nucleotides are TGTGCCTGGAGGACAGGTTCTGGAAATCAGCCCCAGCATTTT. Protein: CAWRTGSGNQPQHF.

This clone has a handful of counts. The CDR3: CASSQDRGQINEQFF. In nucleotides, the CDR3 is TGTGCCAGCAGCCAGGACAGGGGCCAAATCAATGAGCAGTTCTTC. This chain joins TRBV5-4 and TRBJ2-1; 9 positions agree with TRBD1. J gave up 6 bases and V 4 bases, and 8 bases lay outside the gene matches. The CDR3 contains 15 residues. CDR1 is SGHNT, CDR2 YYREEE, per germline (reference sequence).

The V gene is TRBV28, the J gene TRBJ2-5, with 7 positions matching TRBD1. With 4 bases clipped from V and 2 bases from J, the junction kept 4 bases outside the gene matches. CDR1 MDHEN and CDR2 SYDVKM come from the germline V gene. The CDR3 loop spans 14 amino acids. CDR3 sequence (DNA): TGTGCCAGCAGTTCGCCGGGACAGCAAGAGACCCAGTACTTC. Protein product: CASSSPGQQETQYF.

V gene TRBV2 combines with J gene TRBJ2-7; D remains ambiguous. The V end lost 8 bases, the J end lost 0 bases, and 14 bases lay between the germline ends. The CDR3 is made up of 14 amino acids. Germline CDR1 SNHLY, CDR2 FYNNEI. The CDR3 loop is CASLPMLGSYEQYF. CDR3 sequence (DNA): TGTGCCAGCCTGCCCATGCTCGGCTCCTACGAGCAGTACTTC.

A single count supports this clone. The rearrangement joins TRBV19 to TRBJ1-5; the D gene is possibly TRBD1 (6 bases). V was shortened by 7 bases and J by 0 bases, with 22 bases between the two germline ends. The CDR3 runs to 18 residues. The germline V gene encodes CDR1 LNHDA and CDR2 SQIVND (reference sequence). The CDR3 reads CASKNPRTDRNSNQPQHF. In nucleotides, the CDR3 is TGTGCCAGTAAAAACCCCAGGACAGACCGAAATAGCAATCAGCCCCAGCATTTT.

The chain links TRBV27 to TRBJ1-6; weak D call: TRBD1 (5 bases). This CDR3 is built from 14 residues. Germline lookup yields CDR1 MNHEY and CDR2 SMNVEV (reference sequence). Between the trimmed V and J ends, which lost 4 bases and 6 bases, there was a span of 10 bases. The DNA of the CDR3 is TGTGCCAGCAGTTACAGGACCCGTAATTCACCCCTCCACTTT. Its protein product is CASSYRTRNSPLHF.

The chain has TRBV27 and TRBJ1-2; TRBD1 agrees at 7 bases. This CDR3 has 14 residues. Germline V CDR1 and CDR2: MNHEY, SMNVEV (reference sequence). With V trimmed by 1 base and J by 8 bases, 7 bases remained unmatched. CDR3 in amino acids: CASSLLEGAGGYTF. DNA of the CDR3: TGTGCCAGCAGTTTATTGGAGGGGGCAGGAGGCTACACCTTC.

The genes are TRBV28 and TRBJ1-4; D not resolved. Deletions cut 4 bases from V and 8 bases from J, with 8 bases between. CDR1 MDHEN and CDR2 SYDVKM come from the germline V gene. This CDR3 comprises 12 residues. CDR3 sequence reads: CASSWSSEKLFF. In nucleotides, the CDR3 is TGTGCCAGCAGTTGGAGTTCGGAAAAACTGTTTTTT.

This clone was counted once. CDR3 sequence: CASSDIVAEQFF. The CDR3 DNA is TGTGCCAGCAGCGATATAGTTGCCGAGCAGTTCTTC. The gene calls are TRBV7-9 and TRBJ2-1; no reliable D call. Germline V CDR1 and CDR2: SEHNR, FQNEAQ (reference sequence). The V gene lost 5 bases and the J gene lost 10 bases, with 12 bases spanning the gap. The CDR3 is 12 amino acids. The full variable domain, rest sourced from reference TRBV7-9 and TRBJ2-1, is DTGVSQNPRHKITKRGQNVTFRCDPISEHNRLYWYRQTLGQGPEFLTYFQNEAQLEKSRLLSDRFSAERPKGSFSTLEIQRTEQGDSAMYLCASSDIVAEQFFGPGTRLTVL.

For this clone: The same CDR3 arises from other DNA sequences in this sample as well. The chain links TRBV18 to TRBJ1-2, with D unresolved. Looked up from germline, CDR1 is KGHSH and CDR2 is LQKENI. The CDR3 has 14 residues. V shed 0 bases and J shed 4 bases, with 9 bases lying between them. The CDR3 DNA sequence: TGTGCCAGCTCACCACCAACGGAAAGCTATGGCTACACCTTC. Its translation is CASSPPTESYGYTF. The whole variable domain, remainder taken from reference TRBV18 and TRBJ1-2, is NAGVMQNPRHLVRRRGQEARLRCSPMKGHSHVYWYRQLPEEGLKFMVYLQKENIIDESGMPKERFSAEFPKEGPSILRIQQVVRGDSAAYFCASSPPTESYGYTFGSGTRLTVV.

This rearrangement joins TRBV18 to TRBJ1-5, with a tentative D call TRBD1 (6 bases). Germline loops: CDR1 KGHSH, CDR2 LQKENI. The ends were cut back, 3 bases at V and 5 bases at J, with 11 bases in the middle. The CDR3 consists of 14 residues. In DNA, the CDR3 is TGTGCCAGCTCACCTGGGGGCCGGGATCAGCCCCAGCATTTT. This encodes CASSPGGRDQPQHF.